Each of the 29 T cell receptor beta chains below was sequenced from the same sample in a study of T cell responses to AZD1222 COVID-19 vaccine. The assay was immunoSEQ multiplex PCR, and TCRdb's table has in-frame clones only and misses some. Counted here are about 140,000 clones, roughly nine tenths occurring once; the ten biggest clones make up 6.5% to 8%. The sample was peripheral blood, taken 28 days after the second dose of the MenACWY control vaccine. These receptors were taken from an adult who received the MenACWY meningococcal vaccine as a control.

The J gene is TRBJ2-5, the V gene TRBV7-9; no clear D gene. The V end was cut by 2 bases, the J end by 2 bases, with 9 bases between. The CDR3 sequence is 14 residues long. Germline CDR1 SEHNR, CDR2 FQNEAQ (reference sequence). CDR3 in DNA: TGTGCCAGCAGCTTATCTGCAGGACAAGAGACCCAGTACTTC. This gives the protein CASSLSAGQETQYF.

The rearrangement uses TRBV5-5 and TRBJ1-1, with 7 bases lining up with TRBD1. V shed 4 bases, J shed 7 bases, and the junction held 4 bases outside the gene matches. Germline assignment: CDR1 SGHKS and CDR2 YYEKEE (reference sequence). The CDR3 consists of 12 residues. The CDR3 here is CASSAQGGEAFF. CDR3 in DNA: TGTGCCAGCAGCGCTCAGGGGGGTGAAGCTTTCTTT.

The V gene is TRBV9, the J gene TRBJ2-7, with no clear D. Trimming left V 4 bases short and J 2 bases short, with 13 bases between. In germline, CDR1 is SGDLS, CDR2 YYNGEE. There are 14 residues in the CDR3. The CDR3 region is CASSPDPRTYEQYF. DNA for the CDR3: TGTGCCAGCAGCCCAGACCCTCGGACCTACGAGCAGTACTTC.

This chain's CDR3 is CASSFGPENTIYF. The CDR3 DNA reads TGTGCCAGCAGCTTTGGCCCGGAAAACACCATATATTTT. The chain carries TRBV7-2 and TRBJ1-3; D remains ambiguous. CDR3 length: 13 amino acids. The germline V gene has CDR1 SGHTA and CDR2 FQGNSA. Trimming pared 3 bases from V and 6 bases from J, leaving 9 bases between.

V and J are TRBV19 and TRBJ1-1; no clear D gene. The CDR3 consists of 17 residues. Trimming pared 5 bases from V and 0 bases from J, leaving 19 bases between. The germline V gene has CDR1 LNHDA and CDR2 SQIVND (reference sequence). The CDR3 is CASSRRPLNPMNTEAFF. CDR3 bases: TGTGCCAGTAGTCGAAGGCCTCTTAACCCCATGAACACTGAAGCTTTCTTT.

V is TRBV6-6 and J is TRBJ1-6, with 7 bases aligning to TRBD1. The CDR3 has 14 amino acids. The V gene's germline CDR1 is MNHNY and CDR2 SVGAGI (reference sequence). Trimming at V came to 4 bases and at J to 6 bases, leaving 3 bases not matched to a gene. The CDR3 here is CASSLDRLNSPLHF. In DNA, the CDR3 is TGTGCCAGCAGTTTGGACAGGCTTAATTCACCCCTCCACTTT.

In its sample, this clone was seen a few times. The V call is TRBV7-3, the J call TRBJ2-3, with unresolved D. The CDR3 totals 12 residues. Germline V gene data show CDR1 as SGHTA and CDR2 as FQGTGA. Trimming took off 5 bases at V and 0 bases at J, with 3 bases between the two ends. CDR3 nucleotide sequence: TGTGCCAGCAGCATTAGCACAGATACGCAGTATTTT. Protein sequence: CASSISTDTQYF. Combining the CDR3 with reference TRBV7-3 and TRBJ2-3 gives the whole variable domain GAGVSQTPSNKVTEKGKYVELRCDPISGHTALYWYRQSLGQGPEFLIYFQGTGAADDSGLPNDRFFAVRPEGSVSTLKIQRTERGDSAVYLCASSISTDTQYFGPGTRLTVL.

The chain couples TRBV7-2 to TRBJ2-5; D unclear. The germline gives CDR1 SGHTA, CDR2 FQGNSA. The CDR3 sequence is 14 residues long. The V end lost 1 base, the J end lost 5 bases, and 11 bases lay between the germline ends. CDR3 amino acids: CASSLVEVGETQYF. CDR3 nucleotides: TGTGCCAGCAGCTTAGTTGAAGTTGGGGAGACCCAGTACTTC.

This chain uses TRBV20-1 with TRBJ2-5, with unresolved D. V was clipped by 6 bases and J by 9 bases, with 14 bases between them. The CDR3 spans 11 residues. From germline, CDR1 is DFQATT and CDR2 SNEGSKA (reference sequence). The CDR3 region is CSAQELRAQYF. CDR3 nucleotides: TGCAGTGCCCAAGAACTTCGGGCCCAGTACTTC.

As to this clone: Mismatch with germline at one junction end may stem from a read error. V is TRBV7-2 and J is TRBJ2-5; D unclear. The germline V gene encodes CDR1 SGHTA and CDR2 FQGNSA. This CDR3 comprises 16 residues. The CDR3 here is CASSSVGDFLQGTQYF. The CDR3, as DNA: TGTGCCAGCAGCTCCGTGGGCGACTTTCTCCAAGGGACCCAGTACTTC.

The V gene is TRBV19, the J gene TRBJ1-1, with 8 bases identical to TRBD1. The CDR3 covers 15 residues. J lost 1 base, V lost 3 bases, and 4 bases had no gene match. Germline V lookup: CDR1 LNHDA, CDR2 SQIVND (reference sequence). The CDR3 sequence: CASSIPGTGNTEAFF. The CDR3, as DNA: TGTGCCAGTAGTATTCCCGGGACAGGGAACACTGAAGCTTTCTTT.

The chain joins TRBV7-3 to TRBJ2-2, with 8 nucleotides matching TRBD1. The CDR3 totals 15 residues. Germline V gene lookup returns CDR1 SGHTA and CDR2 FQGTGA. With 5 bases clipped from V and 5 bases from J, the junction kept 7 bases outside the gene matches. The CDR3 protein is CASSLGQGETGELFF. CDR3 coding DNA: TGTGCCAGCAGCCTCGGACAGGGCGAAACCGGGGAGCTGTTTTTT.

This clone was counted a single time. In DNA, the CDR3 is TGTGCCAGTAGCCCCGGACAGGGGGGGGTCAATCAGCCCCAGCATTTT. Translated: CASSPGQGGVNQPQHF. The rearrangement uses TRBV19 and TRBJ1-5, with 10 positions matching TRBD1. The CDR3 has 16 amino acids. CDR1 and CDR2 (germline): LNHDA, SQIVND (reference sequence). Germline trimming cut 6 bases from V and 3 bases from J; bases unmatched to any gene: 8.

CDR3 sequence: CASSLSLHIGDTQYF. In DNA, the CDR3 is TGTGCCAGCAGCTTGTCCCTCCACATAGGAGATACGCAGTATTTT. The chain recombines TRBV5-8 with TRBJ2-3; D is undetermined. This CDR3 has 15 amino acids. Germline values: CDR1 SGHTS, CDR2 YDEGEE. V was trimmed by 1 base and J by 5 bases, leaving 14 bases between them.

Only one count was recorded for this clone. The chain employs TRBV13 and TRBJ2-3; D remains unclear. CDR3 size: 13 residues. Trimming left V 6 bases short and J 2 bases short, with 9 bases between. In germline, CDR1 is PRHDT, CDR2 FYEKMQ (reference sequence). CDR3 in DNA: TGTGCCAGCAGTCCGGACGACACAGATACGCAGTATTTT. It codes for CASSPDDTDTQYF.

V and J are TRBV27 and TRBJ1-2, with TRBD1 as a possible D gene (6 bases). The CDR3 contains 13 residues. The germline CDR1 and CDR2 sequences are MNHEY and SMNVEV (reference sequence). V was trimmed by 7 bases and J by 4 bases, leaving 13 bases between them. DNA for the CDR3: TGTGCCAGCACCTCGGGGACAACCTATGGCTACACCTTC. It translates to CASTSGTTYGYTF.

The chain carries TRBV27 and TRBJ1-6, with 8 bases that match TRBD1. The CDR3 extends over 15 amino acids. Germline V gives CDR1 MNHEY, CDR2 SMNVEV (reference sequence). J gave up 7 bases and V 4 bases, and 6 bases lay outside the gene matches. CDR3 region: CASSSGQGRNSPLHF. The CDR3 DNA follows: TGTGCCAGCAGTTCAGGACAGGGTCGAAATTCACCCCTCCACTTT.

This clone has a single count. This rearrangement joins TRBV5-4 to TRBJ2-3, with 8 bases identical to TRBD2. In germline, CDR1 is SGHNT, CDR2 YYREEE (reference sequence). The CDR3 is made up of 16 amino acids. Trimming removed 0 bases from V and 1 base from J; junction bases left unmatched: 4. In DNA, the CDR3 is TGTGCCAGCAGCTTGGTTGGCGGGGGGCGCACAGATACGCAGTATTTT. It codes for CASSLVGGGRTDTQYF.

The V call is TRBV5-1, the J call TRBJ1-6, with D perhaps matching TRBD1 (5 bases). Per the germline V gene, CDR1 is SGHRS and CDR2 is YFSETQ. V was shortened by 4 bases and J by 5 bases, with 16 bases between the two germline ends. This CDR3 comprises 16 residues. CDR3 region: CASSRDVSGDNSPLHF. CDR3 nucleotide sequence: TGCGCCAGCAGCAGGGACGTGTCCGGAGATAATTCACCCCTCCACTTT. The full variable domain, with the rest looked up from reference TRBV5-1 and TRBJ1-6, is KAGVTQTPRYLIKTRGQQVTLSCSPISGHRSVSWYQQTPGQGLQFLFEYFSETQRNKGNFPGRFSGRQFSNSRSEMNVSTLELGDSALYLCASSRDVSGDNSPLHFGNGTRLTVT.

The V gene is TRBV4-3, the J gene TRBJ1-2; no firm D call. Germline V CDR1 and CDR2: LGHNA, YSLEER. The V end lost 0 bases, the J end lost 3 bases, and 11 bases lay between the germline ends. CDR3 length equals 15 residues. The CDR3 DNA follows: TGCGCCAGCAGCCAAGATCCCGGGTCCTACTATGGCTACACCTTC. This sequence encodes CASSQDPGSYYGYTF.

The rearrangement joins TRBV5-4 to TRBJ1-4; D is perhaps TRBD1 (5 bases). Per the germline V gene, CDR1 is SGHNT and CDR2 is YYREEE (reference sequence). The germline V and J ends were trimmed by 0 bases and 8 bases, with 11 bases remaining between them. The CDR3 loop spans 14 amino acids. The CDR3 coding sequence is TGTGCCAGCAGCTTGGGGCAGGGCGAGGAAAAACTGTTTTTT. It is translated as CASSLGQGEEKLFF.

This clone was counted between two and nine times. V usage is TRBV5-5 and J usage is TRBJ2-3, with 11 bases matching TRBD1. The CDR3 runs to 19 residues. V lost 2 bases, J lost 2 bases, and 13 bases stayed unmatched. The V gene's germline CDR1 is SGHKS and CDR2 YYEKEE (reference sequence). Here the CDR3 DNA reads TGTGCCAGCAGCTTCCATCCGGTGGGACAGGGGGGCCCCACAGATACGCAGTATTTT. It encodes CASSFHPVGQGGPTDTQYF.

The chain couples TRBV2 to TRBJ2-7, with D uncertain. The CDR3 has 12 amino acids. Deletions cut 5 bases from V and 6 bases from J, with 11 bases between. CDR1 SNHLY and CDR2 FYNNEI come from the germline V gene. The CDR3 here is CASSSDRLEQYF. The DNA of the CDR3 is TGTGCCAGCAGTTCGGACCGGCTCGAGCAGTACTTC. Based on the CDR3 plus reference TRBV2 and TRBJ2-7, the full variable domain is EPEVTQTPSHQVTQMGQEVILRCVPISNHLYFYWYRQILGQKVEFLVSFYNNEISEKSEIFDDQFSVERPDGSNFTLKIRSTKLEDSAMYFCASSSDRLEQYFGPGTRLTVT.

This chain joins TRBV7-9 and TRBJ2-7; 15 nucleotides match TRBD2. CDR3 length: 15 amino acids. CDR1 SEHNR and CDR2 FQNEAQ come from the germline V gene (reference sequence). V dropped 5 bases and J dropped 7; count of bases not matched to a gene: 6. The CDR3 here is CASSLGLAGGGEQYF. The CDR3 bases are TGTGCCAGCAGCCTGGGACTAGCGGGAGGTGGTGAGCAGTACTTC.

This chain connects TRBV6-5 to TRBJ1-1; the D gene is possibly TRBD1 (5 bases). The CDR3 has 11 residues. V was shortened by 8 bases and J by 1 base, with 5 bases between the two germline ends. Germline lookup yields CDR1 MNHEY and CDR2 SVGAGI. The CDR3 nucleotides read TGTGCCAGCGGACAGAACACTGAAGCTTTCTTT. It yields the protein CASGQNTEAFF.

In this sample, this clone turned up once. CDR3 residues: CASSLESPRRFSGRGNEQFF. DNA for the CDR3: TGTGCCAGCAGCTTAGAATCCCCCCGACGATTTAGCGGGAGGGGCAATGAGCAGTTCTTC. The chain uses TRBV11-2 and TRBJ2-1, with TRBD2 identical over 11 bases. CDR1 and CDR2 from the germline V gene are SGHAT and FQNNGV. Losses at the gene ends were 0 bases for V and 6 bases for J; bases not matched to a gene: 16. The CDR3 is 20 residues long.

This rearrangement joins TRBV9 to TRBJ1-3; no firm D call. Germline CDR1 and CDR2: SGDLS and YYNGEE. Trimming shortened V by 2 bases and J by 0 bases, and 6 bases separated the two germline ends. This CDR3 is 14 amino acids long. For the CDR3, the DNA is TGTGCCAGCAGCGTTACAGACTCTGGAAACACCATATATTTT. Protein: CASSVTDSGNTIYF.

V usage is TRBV10-3 and J usage is TRBJ2-1; no definite D call. The V end lost 7 bases, the J end lost 7 bases, and 14 bases lay between the germline ends. Germline V gene sequence: CDR1 ENHRY, CDR2 SYGVKD. The CDR3 extends over 13 amino acids. The CDR3 nucleotides read TGTGCCATCAAGGCACCCCAGGAGAATGAGCAGTTCTTC. Its protein is CAIKAPQENEQFF.

This chain joins TRBV16 and TRBJ2-7; no definite D call. Germline CDR1 reads KGHSY; CDR2 reads FQNENV. With 3 bases removed from V and 2 bases from J, the gap between germline ends came to 8 bases. The CDR3 has 13 residues. DNA for the CDR3: TGTGCCAGCAGCCACCTAGGACCCTACGAGCAGTACTTC. Protein product: CASSHLGPYEQYF.